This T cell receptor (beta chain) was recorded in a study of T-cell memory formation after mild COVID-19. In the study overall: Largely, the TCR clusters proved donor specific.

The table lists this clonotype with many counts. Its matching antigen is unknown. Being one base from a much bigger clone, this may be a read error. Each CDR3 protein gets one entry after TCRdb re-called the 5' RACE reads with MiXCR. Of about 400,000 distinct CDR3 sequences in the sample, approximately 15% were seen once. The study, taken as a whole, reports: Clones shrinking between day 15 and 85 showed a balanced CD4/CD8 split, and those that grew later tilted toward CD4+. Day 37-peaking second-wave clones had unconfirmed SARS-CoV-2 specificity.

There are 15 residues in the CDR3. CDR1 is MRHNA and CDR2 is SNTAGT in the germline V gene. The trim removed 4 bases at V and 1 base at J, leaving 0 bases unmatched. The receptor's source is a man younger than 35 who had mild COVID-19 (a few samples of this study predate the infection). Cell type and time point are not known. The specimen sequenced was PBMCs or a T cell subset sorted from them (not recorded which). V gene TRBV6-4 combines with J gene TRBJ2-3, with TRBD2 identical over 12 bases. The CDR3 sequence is CASSGTSGGTDTQYF. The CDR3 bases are TGTGCCAGCAGTGGGACTAGCGGGGGCACAGATACGCAGTATTTT.